A single T cell receptor (beta chain) is shown here with its context. The CDR3 covers 14 residues. V gave up 0 bases and J gave up 2 bases, with 8 bases separating them. In germline, CDR1 is MNHEY, CDR2 SMNVEV (reference sequence). These data come from a study of cytomegalovirus exposure and HLA in healthy donors. Some clones are missing from TCRdb's copy, which holds only in-frame ones; the method was immunoSEQ multiplex PCR. The sample lists about 330,000 clones, roughly 87% seen once, with more than 0.9% in the top ten. Material for sequencing was PBMCs. The chain links TRBV27 to TRBJ2-7; no clear D gene. This clonotype originated in a woman in her thirties in good health and CMV-seropositive. The CDR3 is CASSLSVGTYEQYF. The CDR3, as DNA: TGTGCCAGCAGTTTATCGGTCGGAACCTACGAGCAGTACTTC.